Included here is one T cell receptor beta chain sequence, with context. Original processing methods: From reference gene primer amplification, estimates of nucleated cell counts were derived. Using immunoSEQ multiplex PCR, the repertoire was profiled, and TCRdb retains in-frame clones only, with some absent. Clone size and the V and J calls come from that table; the DNA yielded D and trimming. The sample has roughly 150,000 clones, roughly nine tenths seen once. The sample is drawn from a study of blood T cell repertoires in COVID-19. Study background: T cells, B-cell-depleted T cells, or PBMCs supplied cDNA or gDNA.

The CDR3 contains 13 residues. Per the germline V gene, CDR1 is SGHTS and CDR2 is YDEGEE. Trimming at V came to 2 bases and at J to 7 bases, leaving 3 bases not matched to a gene. The sequence was obtained from a woman in her thirties or forties with acute or convalescent COVID-19. What was sequenced was peripheral blood. V gene TRBV5-8 combines with J gene TRBJ1-5, with 7 bases lining up with TRBD1. The CDR3 DNA is TGTGCCAGCAGCTTACAGGGGAACCAGCCCCAGCATTTT. Amino acids: CASSLQGNQPQHF.